This T cell receptor beta chain was obtained from a study of breast tumors, draining lymph nodes, adjacent tissues. Study results and caveats: Tumor repertoires ranked between lymph nodes and nontumor tissue in diversity, with V and J gene preferences. The data were judged consistent with most tumor T cells coming from lymph node and expanding in tumor. Luminal-like breast cancer showed significantly greater tumor-nontumor repertoire similarity than basal-like breast cancer did.

This clonotype has ten or more counts. Its antigen remains unidentified. The CDR3 has 15 residues. Germline V gives CDR1 DFQATT, CDR2 SNEGSKA (reference sequence). V gave up 2 bases and J gave up 4 bases; unmatched junction bases: 7. TCRdb processed the multiplex PCR reads anew with MiXCR; each CDR3 protein has one entry. The sample includes 140,000 to 150,000 distinct CDR3 sequences, about 31% seen only once; the top ten take roughly 2.2%. The lymph nodes were axillary draining lymph nodes from breast cancer patients. This TCR was sampled from a female donor with breast cancer. Some clones in this sample may be carry-over from other donors' samples. Sequencing input: axillary lymph node tissue. The V gene is TRBV20-1, the J gene TRBJ1-4; 7 bases agree with TRBD1. For the CDR3, the DNA is TGCAGTGCTAGACTGCGGGGACAGAATAATGAAAAACTGTTTTTT. The encoded protein is CSARLRGQNNEKLFF.